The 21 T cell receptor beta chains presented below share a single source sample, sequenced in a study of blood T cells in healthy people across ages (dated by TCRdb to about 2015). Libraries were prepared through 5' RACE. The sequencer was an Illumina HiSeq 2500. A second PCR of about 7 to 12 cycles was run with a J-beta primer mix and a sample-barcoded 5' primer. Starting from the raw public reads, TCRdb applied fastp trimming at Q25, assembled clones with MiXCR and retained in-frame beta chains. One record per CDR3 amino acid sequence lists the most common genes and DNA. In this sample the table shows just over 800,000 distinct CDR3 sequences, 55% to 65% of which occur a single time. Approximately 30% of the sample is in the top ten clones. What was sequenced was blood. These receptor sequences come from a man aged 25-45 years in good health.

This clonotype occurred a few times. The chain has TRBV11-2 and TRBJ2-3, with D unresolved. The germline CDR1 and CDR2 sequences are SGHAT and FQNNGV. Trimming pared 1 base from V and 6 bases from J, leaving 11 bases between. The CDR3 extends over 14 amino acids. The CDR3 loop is CASSLGLSVDTQYF. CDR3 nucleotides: TGTGCCAGCAGCTTAGGATTGTCGGTTGATACGCAGTATTTT.

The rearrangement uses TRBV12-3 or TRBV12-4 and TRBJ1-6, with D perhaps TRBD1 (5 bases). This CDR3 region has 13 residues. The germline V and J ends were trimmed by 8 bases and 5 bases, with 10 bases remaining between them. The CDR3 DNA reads TGTGCCAGCGGAAAGACAGATAATTCACCCCTCCACTTT. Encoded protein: CASGKTDNSPLHF.

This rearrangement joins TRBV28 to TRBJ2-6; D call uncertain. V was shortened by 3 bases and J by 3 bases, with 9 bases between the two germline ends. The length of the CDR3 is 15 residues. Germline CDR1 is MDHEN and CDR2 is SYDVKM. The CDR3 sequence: CASSFLSGGANVLTF. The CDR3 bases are TGTGCCAGCAGTTTCCTTTCCGGTGGGGCCAACGTCCTGACTTTC.

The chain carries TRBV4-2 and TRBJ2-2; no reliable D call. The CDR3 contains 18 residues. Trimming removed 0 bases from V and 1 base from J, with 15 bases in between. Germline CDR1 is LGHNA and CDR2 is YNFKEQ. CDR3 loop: CASSQEGGRRLNTGELFF. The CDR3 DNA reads TGTGCCAGCAGCCAAGAAGGTGGTCGGCGGCTGAACACCGGGGAGCTGTTTTTT.

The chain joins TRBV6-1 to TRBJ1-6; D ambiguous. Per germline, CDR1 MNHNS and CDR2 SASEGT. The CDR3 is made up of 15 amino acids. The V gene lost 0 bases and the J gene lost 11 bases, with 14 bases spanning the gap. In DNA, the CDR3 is TGTGCCAGCAGTGAAGCGAGGACTCTGGGTGCACCCCTCCACTTT. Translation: CASSEARTLGAPLHF.

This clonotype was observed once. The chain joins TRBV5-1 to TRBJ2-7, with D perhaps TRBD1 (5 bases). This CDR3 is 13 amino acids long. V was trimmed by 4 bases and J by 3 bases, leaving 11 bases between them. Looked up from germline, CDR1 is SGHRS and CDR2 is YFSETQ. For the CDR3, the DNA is TGCGCCAGCAGCCCTAACGACAGCTACGAGCAGTACTTC. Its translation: CASSPNDSYEQYF.

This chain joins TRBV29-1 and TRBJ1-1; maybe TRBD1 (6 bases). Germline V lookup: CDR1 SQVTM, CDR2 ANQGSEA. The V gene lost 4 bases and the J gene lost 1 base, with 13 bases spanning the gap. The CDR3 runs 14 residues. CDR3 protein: CSVVVGTTNTEAFF. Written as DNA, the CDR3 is TGCAGCGTTGTAGTCGGGACAACGAACACTGAAGCTTTCTTT.

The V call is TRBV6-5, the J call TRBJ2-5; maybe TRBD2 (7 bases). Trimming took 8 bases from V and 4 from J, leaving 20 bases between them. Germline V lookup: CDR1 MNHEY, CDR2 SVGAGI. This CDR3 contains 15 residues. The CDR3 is CASRGAGREVETQYF. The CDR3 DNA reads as TGTGCCAGCCGGGGGGCAGGGAGGGAAGTAGAGACCCAGTACTTC.

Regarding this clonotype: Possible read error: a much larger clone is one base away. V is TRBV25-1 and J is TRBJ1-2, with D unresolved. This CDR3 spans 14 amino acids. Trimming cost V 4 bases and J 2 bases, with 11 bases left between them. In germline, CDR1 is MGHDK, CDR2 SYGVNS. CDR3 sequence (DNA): TGTGCCAGCAGTGGATTCACACAGAACTATGGCTACACCTTC. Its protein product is CASSGFTQNYGYTF.

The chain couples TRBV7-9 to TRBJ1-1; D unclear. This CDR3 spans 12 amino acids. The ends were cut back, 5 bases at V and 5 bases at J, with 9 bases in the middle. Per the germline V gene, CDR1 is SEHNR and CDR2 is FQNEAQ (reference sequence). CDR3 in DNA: TGTGCCAGCAGCCTGGACGGGACTGAAGCTTTCTTT. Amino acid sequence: CASSLDGTEAFF.

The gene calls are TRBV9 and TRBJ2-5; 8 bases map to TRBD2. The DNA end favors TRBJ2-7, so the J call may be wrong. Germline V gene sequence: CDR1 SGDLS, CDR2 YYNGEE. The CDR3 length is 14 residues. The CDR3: CASSQRGLSHEQYF. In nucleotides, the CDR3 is TGTGCCAGCAGCCAGCGGGGGCTTTCCCACGAGCAGTACTTC.

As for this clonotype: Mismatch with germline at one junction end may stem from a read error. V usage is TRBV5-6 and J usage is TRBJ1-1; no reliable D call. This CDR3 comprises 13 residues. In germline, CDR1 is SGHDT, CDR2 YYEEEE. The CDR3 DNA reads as TGTGCTAGCAGCTTGGTTCGGACGCGGGAAGCTTTCTTT. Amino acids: CASSLVRTREAFF.

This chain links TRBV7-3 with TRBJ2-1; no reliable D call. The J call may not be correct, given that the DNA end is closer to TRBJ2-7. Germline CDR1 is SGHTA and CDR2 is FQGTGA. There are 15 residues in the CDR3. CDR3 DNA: TGTGCCAGCAGCTTACAAGCGTCCTCCTACAATGAGCAGTACTTC. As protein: CASSLQASSYNEQYF.

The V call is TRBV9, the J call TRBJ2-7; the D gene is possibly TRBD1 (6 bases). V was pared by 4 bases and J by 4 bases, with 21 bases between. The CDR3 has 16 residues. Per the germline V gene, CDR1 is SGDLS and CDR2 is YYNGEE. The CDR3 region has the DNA TGTGCCAGCAGCCTCCAACCGACAGGACCTAGGTACGAGCAGTACTTC. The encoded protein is CASSLQPTGPRYEQYF.

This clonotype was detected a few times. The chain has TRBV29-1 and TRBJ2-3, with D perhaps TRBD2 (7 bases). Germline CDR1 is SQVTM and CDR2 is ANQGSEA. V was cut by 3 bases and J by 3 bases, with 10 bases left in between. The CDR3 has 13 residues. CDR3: CSVEKGGTDTQYF. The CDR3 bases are TGCAGCGTTGAGAAGGGGGGGACAGATACGCAGTATTTT.

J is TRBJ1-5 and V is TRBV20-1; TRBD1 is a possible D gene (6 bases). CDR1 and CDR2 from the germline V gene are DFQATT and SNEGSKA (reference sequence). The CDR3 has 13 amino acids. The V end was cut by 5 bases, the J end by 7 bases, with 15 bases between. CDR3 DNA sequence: TGCAGTGCTGAAACAGGGTTAGGGCAGCCCCAGCATTTT. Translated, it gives CSAETGLGQPQHF.

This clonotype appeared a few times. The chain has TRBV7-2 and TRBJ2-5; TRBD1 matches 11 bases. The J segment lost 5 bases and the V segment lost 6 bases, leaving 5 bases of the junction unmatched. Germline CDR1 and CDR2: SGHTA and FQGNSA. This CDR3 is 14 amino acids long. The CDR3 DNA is TGTGCCAGCAGTGGGACAGGGGGTTCGGAGACCCAGTACTTC. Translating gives CASSGTGGSETQYF. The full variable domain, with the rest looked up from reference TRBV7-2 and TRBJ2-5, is GAGVSQSPSNKVTEKGKDVELRCDPISGHTALYWYRQSLGQGLEFLIYFQGNSAPDKSGLPSDRFSAERTGGSVSTLTIQRTQQEDSAVYLCASSGTGGSETQYFGPGTRLLVL.

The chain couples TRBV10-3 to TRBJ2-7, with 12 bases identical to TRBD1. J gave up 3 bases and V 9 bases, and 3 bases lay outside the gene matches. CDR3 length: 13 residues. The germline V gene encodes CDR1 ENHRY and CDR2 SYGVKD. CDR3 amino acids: CAIGTGGIYEQYF. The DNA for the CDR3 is TGTGCCATAGGGACAGGGGGCATCTACGAGCAGTACTTC.

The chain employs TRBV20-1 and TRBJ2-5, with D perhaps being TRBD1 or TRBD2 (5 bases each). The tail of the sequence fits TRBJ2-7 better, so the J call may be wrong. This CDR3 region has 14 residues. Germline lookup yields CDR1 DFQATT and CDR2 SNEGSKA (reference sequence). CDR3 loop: CSASLRDPMDEQYF. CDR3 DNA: TGCAGTGCTAGTCTCAGGGACCCCATGGACGAGCAGTACTTC.

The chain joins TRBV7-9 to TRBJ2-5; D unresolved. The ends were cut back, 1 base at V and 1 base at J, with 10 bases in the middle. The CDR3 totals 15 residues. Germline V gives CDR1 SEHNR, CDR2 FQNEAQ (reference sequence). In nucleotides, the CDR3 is TGTGCCAGCAGCTTAGGGCGGAGACCCCAAGAGACCCAGTACTTC. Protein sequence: CASSLGRRPQETQYF.

Here the CDR3 DNA reads TGCACACCGGGACAAGACAATGAGCAGTTCTTC. Translated: CTPGQDNEQFF. The V gene is TRBV20-1, the J gene TRBJ2-1, with a weak D call TRBD1 (6 bases). The CDR3 length is 11 residues. Germline V lookup: CDR1 DFQATT, CDR2 SNEGSKA (reference sequence).